These 27 T cell receptor beta chains originate from one sample sequenced in a study of CXCR3-negative and CXCR3-positive naive CD8 T cells. Regarding the study as a whole: CXCR3-positive naive cells had TRB CDR3s that were more hydrophobic than CXCR3-negative naive cells had.

The method, 5' RACE with UMI labels, was used to prepare the TRB cDNA libraries. TCRdb re-called the 5' RACE reads, yielding one record per CDR3 amino acid sequence without DNA. The specimen's table records 150,000 to 170,000 distinct CDR3 sequences. These receptors are not linked to any known antigen. Sequenced material: naive CXCR3+ CD8+ T cells from blood. Subset noted: CD45RO-CCR7+CD27+CD95- naive CD8+ T cells expressing CXCR3 (TNR3+). The origin of the receptors is a human donor in good health. Some clones in this sample may be carry-over from other donors' samples.

This chain links TRBV12-3 or TRBV12-4 with TRBJ2-3; TCRdb names TRBD1, which stays unverified in the absence of DNA. The CDR3 contains 15 residues. CDR3 protein: CASTQTRGGTDTQYF.

The chain uses TRBV12-3 or TRBV12-4 and TRBJ2-7; the TRBD1 assignment by TCRdb is unverifiable without DNA. CDR3 length: 15 residues. The CDR3 is CASSYRARGMYEQYF.

J is TRBJ2-7 and V is TRBV28. Germline CDR1 MDHEN, CDR2 SYDVKM. The CDR3 is made up of 13 amino acids. The CDR3 loop is CASSFGTYYEQYF. The full variable domain, its missing parts supplied by reference TRBV28 and TRBJ2-7, is DVKVTQSSRYLVKRTGEKVFLECVQDMDHENMFWYRQDPGLGLRLIYFSYDVKMKEKGDIPEGYSVSREKKERFSLILESASTNQTSMYLCASSFGTYYEQYFGPGTRLTVT.

The rearrangement joins TRBV4-1 to TRBJ2-2. The CDR3 has 16 amino acids. CDR1 is MGHRA and CDR2 is YSYEKL in the germline V gene. CDR3 region: CASSQDVRLNTGELFF.

The chain links TRBV30 to TRBJ1-4; TCRdb calls TRBD1, which cannot be checked without DNA. The V gene's germline CDR1 is GTSNPN and CDR2 SVGIG (reference sequence). The CDR3 contains 13 residues. This chain's CDR3 is CAWSTGSNEKLFF.

The chain joins TRBV7-4 to TRBJ1-1; no DNA is available, so the TRBD1 call from TCRdb remains unchecked. Germline assignment: CDR1 SGHVT and CDR2 SQSDAQ. This CDR3 has 17 residues. CDR3 protein: CASSLDRGLSLSTEAFF.

The gene calls are TRBV7-6 and TRBJ2-6. This CDR3 comprises 18 residues. CDR1 SGHVS and CDR2 FNYEAQ come from the germline V gene. This CDR3 reads CASSLATYSHSGANVLTF.

This chain connects TRBV15 to TRBJ2-7. Germline V gene lookup returns CDR1 LNHNV and CDR2 YYDKDF (reference sequence). This CDR3 has 16 residues. The CDR3 loop is CATSRDISTGPYEQYF.

The V gene is TRBV6-5, the J gene TRBJ2-1; TCRdb names TRBD1, which stays unverified in the absence of DNA. CDR3 length: 14 amino acids. Germline loops: CDR1 MNHEY, CDR2 SVGAGI. The CDR3 reads CASRHFGGRNEQFF.

V and J are TRBV15 and TRBJ2-1. Germline V gives CDR1 LNHNV, CDR2 YYDKDF (reference sequence). CDR3 length: 16 residues. This CDR3 reads CATSREWGSSYNEQFF.

CDR3 residues: CASSLAGQGNQPQHF. J is TRBJ1-5 and V is TRBV7-6; as DNA is missing, the TRBD1 call by TCRdb cannot be tested. This CDR3 has 15 residues. CDR1 is SGHVS, CDR2 FNYEAQ, per germline.

The V call is TRBV29-1, the J call TRBJ2-1; lacking DNA, the TRBD2 call made by TCRdb goes unchecked. The length of the CDR3 is 16 residues. Germline CDR1 reads SQVTM; CDR2 reads ANQGSEA. The CDR3 is CSVELFSSGNDNEQFF.

The chain is built from TRBV7-9 and TRBJ2-3; TCRdb gives TRBD1 as the D gene, but with no DNA this cannot be confirmed. CDR3 size: 17 residues. Germline V gene lookup returns CDR1 SEHNR and CDR2 FQNEAQ (reference sequence). CDR3 in amino acids: CASSWRGTGPSTDTQYF.

This chain links TRBV5-1 with TRBJ2-7; TCRdb returns TRBD2, unconfirmable since there is no DNA. CDR3 length: 16 amino acids. Germline CDR1 reads SGHRS; CDR2 reads YFSETQ. CDR3 sequence reads: CASSNFPGLGRYEQYF.

V and J are TRBV6-5 and TRBJ2-1; TCRdb's D gene call, TRBD2, goes unchecked for lack of DNA. The germline CDR1 and CDR2 sequences are MNHEY and SVGAGI. The CDR3 is 18 residues long. The CDR3: CASSFGTSGGASYNEQFF.

The rearrangement uses TRBV11-2 and TRBJ2-7; checking the TCRdb D call of TRBD2 is not possible without DNA. The germline V gene encodes CDR1 SGHAT and CDR2 FQNNGV. This CDR3 comprises 15 residues. Here the CDR3 reads CASSLEAGDSYEQYF.

The chain is built from TRBV28 and TRBJ2-7; lacking DNA, the TRBD2 call made by TCRdb goes unchecked. This CDR3 has 15 amino acids. CDR1 is MDHEN, CDR2 SYDVKM, per germline. The CDR3 sequence is CASRHGTSGTYEQYF.

V is TRBV25-1 and J is TRBJ2-1; no DNA is available, so the TRBD2 call from TCRdb remains unchecked. The CDR3 sequence is 13 residues long. Per germline, CDR1 MGHDK and CDR2 SYGVNS. CDR3: CASSLARDNEQFF.

This chain joins TRBV20-1 and TRBJ2-3; the D call from TCRdb, TRBD2, cannot be confirmed without DNA. Germline values: CDR1 DFQATT, CDR2 SNEGSKA (reference sequence). This CDR3 comprises 15 residues. CDR3 sequence: CSARTGPSGADTQYF.

The genes are TRBV28 and TRBJ1-4; the TCRdb call, TRBD1, lacks DNA for checking. The CDR3 contains 15 residues. Per the germline V gene, CDR1 is MDHEN and CDR2 is SYDVKM. This CDR3 reads CASSMTQGPNEKLFF.

This chain joins TRBV10-3 and TRBJ1-1; TCRdb names TRBD1, which stays unverified in the absence of DNA. This CDR3 has 15 residues. CDR1 is ENHRY, CDR2 SYGVKD, per germline. The CDR3 region is CAISESGTGNTEAFF.

The chain uses TRBV28 and TRBJ2-4. The CDR3 has 14 amino acids. Germline V CDR1 and CDR2: MDHEN, SYDVKM. CDR3 loop: CASRESVAKNIQYF.

This chain uses TRBV29-1 with TRBJ2-2; without DNA, the TCRdb call of TRBD1 cannot be checked. Looked up from germline, CDR1 is SQVTM and CDR2 is ANQGSEA. The CDR3 loop spans 13 amino acids. This CDR3 reads CSVGAGEAGELFF.

The J gene is TRBJ2-4, the V gene TRBV20-1; TCRdb lists TRBD1, though no DNA is available to test this call. Germline CDR1 DFQATT, CDR2 SNEGSKA (reference sequence). This CDR3 comprises 13 residues. CDR3 sequence reads: CSAGTGQGNIQYF.

The chain employs TRBV29-1 and TRBJ2-7; TCRdb returns TRBD2, unconfirmable since there is no DNA. The CDR3 consists of 15 residues. Germline values: CDR1 SQVTM, CDR2 ANQGSEA. This CDR3 is CSVEGTSASSYEQYF.

The rearrangement joins TRBV20-1 to TRBJ2-3; TCRdb's D call, TRBD2, is unchecked because there is no DNA. There are 15 residues in the CDR3. CDR1 is DFQATT, CDR2 SNEGSKA, per germline (reference sequence). CDR3 sequence reads: CSARGLSGGPDTQYF.

V usage is TRBV25-1 and J usage is TRBJ2-1; with no DNA, the TCRdb D assignment of TRBD1 cannot be verified. This CDR3 has 13 amino acids. The germline V gene has CDR1 MGHDK and CDR2 SYGVNS. CDR3: CASTRGSYNEKLF.